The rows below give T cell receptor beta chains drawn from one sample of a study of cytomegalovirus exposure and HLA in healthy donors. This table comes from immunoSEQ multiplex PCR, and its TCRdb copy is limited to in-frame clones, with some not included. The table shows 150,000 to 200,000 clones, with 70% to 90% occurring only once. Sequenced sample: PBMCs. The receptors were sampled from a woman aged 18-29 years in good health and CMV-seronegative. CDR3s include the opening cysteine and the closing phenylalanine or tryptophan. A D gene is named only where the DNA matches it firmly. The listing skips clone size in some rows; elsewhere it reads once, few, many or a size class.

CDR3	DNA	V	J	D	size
CASSLRNRGQETQYF	TGTGCCAGCAGCTTAAGGAACAGGGGGCAGGAGACCCAGTACTTC	TRBV7-9	TRBJ2-5	TRBD1	NA
CAWRDGQGIGTDTQYF	TGTGCCTGGAGGGATGGTCAGGGGATAGGCACAGATACGCAGTATTTT	TRBV30	TRBJ2-3	NA	few
CASSFRLAGDEQYF	TGTGCCAGCAGTTTTCGACTAGCTGGGGACGAGCAGTACTTC	TRBV6-5	TRBJ2-7	TRBD2	NA
CASSQDGAGQGISYTF	TGCGCCAGCAGCCAAGATGGGGCGGGACAGGGGATTAGCTACACCTTC	TRBV4-1	TRBJ1-2	TRBD1	NA
CASSEKSVLNTGELFF	TGTGCCAGCAGTGAAAAAAGCGTTCTTAACACCGGGGAGCTGTTTTTT	TRBV6-1	TRBJ2-2	NA	once
CASSDRAPSYNSPLHF	TGTGCCAGCAGCGACAGGGCCCCCTCCTATAATTCACCCCTCCACTTT	TRBV7-9	TRBJ1-6	TRBD1	NA
CASSYVTGTGELFF	TGTGCCAGCAGCTACGTGACAGGGACCGGGGAGCTGTTTTTT	TRBV7-2	TRBJ2-2	TRBD1	NA
CASSAFGGLVYGELFF	TGTGCCAGCAGTGCCTTTGGGGGCCTAGTTTACGGGGAGCTGTTTTTT	TRBV6-1	TRBJ2-2	NA	few
CASSRIDRSNNSPLHF	TGTGCCAGCAGCCGTATCGACAGGTCAAATAATTCACCCCTCCACTTT	TRBV7-8	TRBJ1-6	NA	few
CASSPNTGELFF	TGTGCCAGCAGCCCTAACACCGGGGAGCTGTTTTTT	TRBV7-6	TRBJ2-2	NA	NA
CAWSVQPTNEKLFF	TGTGCCTGGAGTGTACAGCCAACTAATGAAAAACTGTTTTTT	TRBV30	TRBJ1-4	NA	once
CASTQNGGVNEKLFF	TGTGCCAGCACTCAAAATGGAGGAGTAAATGAAAAACTGTTTTTT	TRBV2	TRBJ1-4	NA	NA
CASSPTGNEQFF	TGCGCCAGCAGCCCGACGGGGAATGAGCAGTTCTTC	TRBV5-1	TRBJ2-1	NA	few
CASSLGLAGFNEQFF	TGTGCCAGCAGTTTGGGACTAGCGGGGTTCAATGAGCAGTTCTTC	TRBV5-6	TRBJ2-1	TRBD2	NA
CASSDAGQMNTEAFF	TGTGCCAGCAGTGACGCGGGACAGATGAACACTGAAGCTTTCTTT	TRBV6-1	TRBJ1-1	TRBD1	NA
CAIEEINYNEQFF	TGTGCCATCGAAGAGATAAACTACAATGAGCAGTTCTTC	TRBV6-1	TRBJ2-1	NA	NA
CASSPREYQETQYF	TGTGCCAGCAGCCCGAGGGAGTACCAAGAGACCCAGTACTTC	TRBV7-2	TRBJ2-5	NA	NA
CAWTSGGANTGELFF	TGTGCCTGGACTTCGGGGGGCGCAAACACCGGGGAGCTGTTTTTT	TRBV30	TRBJ2-2	NA	NA
CASSSGELMGTDTQYF	TGTGCCAGCAGTTCAGGGGAACTAATGGGAACAGATACGCAGTATTTT	TRBV7-2	TRBJ2-3	NA	NA
CASSLGGGRETQYF	TGTGCCAGCAGCTTGGGCGGTGGGAGGGAGACCCAGTACTTC	TRBV5-4	TRBJ2-5	NA	NA
CASSFTGGPGEQYF	TGTGCCAGCAGCTTCACGGGAGGGCCTGGCGAGCAGTACTTC	TRBV5-4	TRBJ2-7	TRBD2	NA
CASNLQGARGYTF	TGTGCCAGTAATTTACAGGGAGCGAGAGGCTACACCTTC	TRBV19	TRBJ1-2	NA	NA
CASSQDGTSRYYEQYF	TGTGCCAGCAGCCAAGATGGGACTAGCCGCTACTACGAGCAGTACTTC	TRBV14	TRBJ2-7	TRBD2	NA
CASSPAWGAGGTDTQYF	TGCGCCAGCAGCCCTGCGTGGGGAGCGGGAGGGACAGATACGCAGTATTTT	TRBV5-1	TRBJ2-3	TRBD2	NA
CASSVVAGGPGEQYF	TGTGCCAGCAGCGTAGTAGCGGGAGGGCCGGGGGAGCAGTACTTC	TRBV9	TRBJ2-7	TRBD2	once
CASSSTASSQPQHF	TGTGCCAGCAGCTCGACAGCCAGCAGCCAGCCCCAGCATTTT	TRBV6-5	TRBJ1-5	NA	NA
CASWAYSGNTIYF	TGTGCCAGCTGGGCATACTCTGGAAACACCATATATTTT	TRBV28	TRBJ1-3	NA	NA
CASSEYVQAGTDTQYF	TGTGCCAGCAGTGAATATGTACAGGCCGGCACAGATACGCAGTATTTT	TRBV25-1	TRBJ2-3	NA	NA
CAISESRGNYGYTF	TGTGCCATCAGTGAGTCCAGGGGGAACTATGGCTACACCTTC	TRBV10-3	TRBJ1-2	TRBD1	NA
CASEEGQSYNEQFF	TGTGCCAGCGAGGAGGGACAGTCCTACAATGAGCAGTTCTTC	TRBV9	TRBJ2-1	NA	NA
CAIKEGLAGETQYF	TGTGCCATCAAGGAGGGACTAGCGGGGGAGACCCAGTACTTC	TRBV10-3	TRBJ2-5	TRBD2	NA
CASSVTGNSYNEQFF	TGTGCCAGCAGCGTTACAGGGAATTCCTACAATGAGCAGTTCTTC	TRBV9	TRBJ2-1	NA	NA
CSSSLILYEQYF	TGTTCCAGCAGCTTAATCCTCTACGAGCAGTACTTC	TRBV7-9	TRBJ2-7	NA	NA
CASSLQGGDTEAFF	TGCGCCAGCAGCTTGCAGGGTGGGGACACTGAAGCTTTCTTT	TRBV5-1	TRBJ1-1	NA	NA
CASSFRGTGVGKLFF	TGTGCCAGCAGCTTCCGCGGGACAGGGGTAGGAAAACTGTTTTTT	TRBV11-2	TRBJ1-4	TRBD1	NA
CSVSDREGAGANVLTF	TGCAGCGTTTCCGACAGGGAAGGTGCAGGGGCCAACGTCCTGACTTTC	TRBV29-1	TRBJ2-6	TRBD1	NA
CASSLSGTGYEKLFF	TGTGCCAGCAGTTTAAGCGGGACAGGGTATGAAAAACTGTTTTTT	TRBV28	TRBJ1-4	TRBD1	NA
CASTLGQGGTEAFF	TGTGCCAGCACCTTGGGACAGGGGGGCACTGAAGCTTTCTTT	TRBV6-5	TRBJ1-1	TRBD1	NA
CAISEGAGRGGNEQYF	TGTGCCATCAGTGAAGGAGCAGGGAGGGGTGGGAACGAGCAGTACTTC	TRBV10-3	TRBJ2-7	TRBD2	NA
CASSWTGLAGDLYEQYF	TGTGCCAGCAGCTGGACGGGACTAGCGGGAGATTTGTACGAGCAGTACTTC	TRBV7-2	TRBJ2-7	TRBD2	NA
CASSIVVSGRGDTQYF	TGTGCCAGTAGTATAGTGGTTAGCGGGAGAGGAGATACGCAGTATTTT	TRBV19	TRBJ2-3	TRBD2	NA
CASSMGRGAFF	TGTGCCAGTAGTATGGGGAGGGGAGCTTTCTTT	TRBV19	TRBJ1-1	NA	few
CAISESSGTGLNEQYF	TGTGCCATCAGTGAGTCAAGCGGGACAGGGTTAAACGAGCAGTACTTC	TRBV10-3	TRBJ2-7	TRBD1	NA
CASSPYGAIGRETQYF	TGTGCCAGCAGCCCGTACGGCGCGATCGGCAGGGAGACCCAGTACTTC	TRBV9	TRBJ2-5	NA	once
CATSRLREDTQYF	TGTGCCACCAGCAGACTACGGGAAGATACGCAGTATTTT	TRBV15	TRBJ2-3	NA	NA
CASSEASLAGVDEQFF	TGTGCCAGCAGTGAAGCCAGCCTAGCGGGCGTCGATGAGCAGTTCTTC	TRBV2	TRBJ2-1	TRBD2	NA